The 24 T cell receptor beta chains below come from one sample, sequenced in a study of tumor-infiltrating lymphocytes in primary liver carcinoma. From unsorted bulk tissue weighing about 20-32 mg, DNA and RNA were co-extracted. Priming with a constant-region primer yielded TCR beta cDNA from roughly 500 ng total RNA. Each TCR beta library was derived from three nested multiplex PCR rounds that employed slightly modified ARM-PCR. For 10 cycles apiece, the opening two PCR rounds ran with TRBV1-TRBV30 forward primers and a C-beta reverse primer. TCRdb ran MiXCR on the multiplex PCR reads and lists one entry per CDR3 protein. Among tens of thousands of distinct CDR3 sequences listed, 72% were seen once. Sample: liver tumor tissue from sampling region 1. Subset indicated: tumor region T1, superior pole. The receptors originated from a man aged 40-49 years with primary liver carcinoma and hepatitis B virus infection.

Points on this clonotype: A junction end diverges from the germline sequence, so it may reflect a read error. The V gene is TRBV20-1, the J gene TRBJ2-1, with a weak D call TRBD2 (6 bases). The length of the CDR3 is 16 residues. Germline V gives CDR1 DFQATT, CDR2 SNEGSKA (reference sequence). CDR3 loop: CSARDWDFHSYSEQFF. CDR3 nucleotides: TGCAGTGCTAGAGATTGGGACTTTCACTCCTACAGTGAGCAGTTCTTC.

This clonotype was seen at least ten times. This chain links TRBV28 with TRBJ1-2; D might be TRBD1 (6 bases). The CDR3 extends over 12 amino acids. The ends were cut back, 5 bases at V and 5 bases at J, with 9 bases in the middle. The V gene's germline CDR1 is MDHEN and CDR2 SYDVKM. In nucleotides, the CDR3 is TGTGCCAGCAGTACAACAGGGTATGGCTACACCTTC. It specifies CASSTTGYGYTF.

About this clonotype: A much larger clone sits a single nucleotide away, making a read error possible. J is TRBJ2-7 and V is TRBV13; maybe TRBD2 (6 bases). V shed 5 bases and J shed 2 bases, with 10 bases lying between them. CDR1 and CDR2 from the germline V gene are PRHDT and FYEKMQ (reference sequence). The CDR3 covers 13 residues. CDR3 coding DNA: TGTGCCAGCAGCCTCGGGGAGGCCTACGAGCAGTACTTC. Its translation is CASSLGEAYEQYF.

CDR3 amino acids: CAIIVGGTANTGELFF. CDR3 DNA sequence: TGTGCCATCATTGTCGGCGGGACAGCTAATACCGGGGAGCTGTTTTTT. This rearrangement joins TRBV10-3 to TRBJ2-2; D might be TRBD1 (7 bases). In germline, CDR1 is ENHRY, CDR2 SYGVKD. CDR3 length: 16 residues. Trimming pared 7 bases from V and 5 bases from J, leaving 20 bases between.

Remarks on this clonotype: At one end, the junction sequence differs from germline, possibly due to a read error. The rearrangement uses TRBV4-2 and TRBJ2-7, with 9 bases that match TRBD2. Germline assignment: CDR1 LGHNA and CDR2 YNFKEQ. CDR3 size: 16 residues. CDR3 loop: CASSRNLAGQYYEQYF. CDR3 in DNA: TGTGCAAGCAGCCGAAACCTAGCGGGGCAGTACTACGAGCAGTACTTC.

Concerning this clonotype itself: A read error may produce the germline difference seen at one junction end. The V gene is TRBV29-1, the J gene TRBJ2-1; tentative D call: TRBD1 (6 bases). The CDR3 runs to 14 residues. Germline V gene lookup returns CDR1 SQVTM and CDR2 ANQGSEA. For the CDR3, the DNA is TGCAGTGCCCTCGGCAGGGGTGGCTACAATGAGCGGTTCTTC. Translating it yields CSALGRGGYNERFF.

Concerning this clonotype itself: One junction end does not reproduce the germline sequence, and a read error may be involved. The rearrangement joins TRBV4-2 to TRBJ1-2, with 7 bases aligning to TRBD1. The CDR3 covers 16 residues. Germline V gene data show CDR1 as LGHNA and CDR2 as YNFKEQ. The CDR3 DNA reads as TGCGCCAGCAGCCAAGAAGGGCAGGGGGGCAACTACGACTACACCTTC. Translated: CASSQEGQGGNYDYTF.

As concerns this clonotype: The junction does not match germline at one end; this may be a read error. The chain recombines TRBV11-2 with TRBJ2-1; D is perhaps TRBD2 (5 bases). Germline V CDR1 and CDR2: SGHAT, FQNNGV. This CDR3 comprises 13 residues. CDR3 region: CASRPATRDEQLF. In DNA, the CDR3 is TGTGCCAGCAGACCCGCGACTCGGGATGAGCAGCTCTTC.

This clonotype has just one count. At one boundary the junction diverges from the germline segment, which might be a read error. This sequence joins TRBV29-1 and TRBJ2-7; 9 bases fit TRBD1. Per germline, CDR1 SQVTM and CDR2 ANQGSEA. This CDR3 is built from 14 residues. CDR3 in amino acids: CSAAYRGQGYEPYF. CDR3 sequence (DNA): TGCAGCGCAGCTTACAGGGGGCAAGGCTACGAGCCGTACTTC.

This clonotype showed up many times. The rearrangement joins TRBV12-3 or TRBV12-4 to TRBJ2-7; D is uncertain. With 6 bases removed from V and 0 bases from J, the gap between germline ends came to 12 bases. The CDR3 is 14 residues long. As DNA, the CDR3 is TGTGCCAGCAGACTCGACTCCAGCTCCTACGAGCAGTACTTC. It is translated as CASRLDSSSYEQYF.

Points on this clonotype: Germline and junction disagree at one end, which may indicate a read error. V gene TRBV12-3 or TRBV12-4 combines with J gene TRBJ2-5; D might be TRBD2 (7 bases). This CDR3 contains 14 residues. The CDR3 protein is CASFPSGGTKTQYF. CDR3 coding DNA: TGTGCCAGCTTTCCTAGCGGAGGGACAAAGACCCAATACTTC.

As regards this clonotype: Just one base apart from a much larger clone, this may be a read error. The chain uses TRBV4-1 and TRBJ2-7; TRBD2 agrees at 9 bases. The CDR3 sequence is 15 residues long. Germline values: CDR1 MGHRA, CDR2 YSYEKL. CDR3 amino acids: CVSSQGSGRDHEQYF. CDR3 nucleotide sequence: TGCGTCAGCAGCCAAGGTAGCGGGAGAGACCACGAGCAGTACTTC.

The chain couples TRBV6-5 to TRBJ2-2; possible D gene TRBD1, 6 bases. V was shortened by 9 bases and J by 9 bases, with 20 bases between the two germline ends. In germline, CDR1 is MNHEY, CDR2 SVGAGI. The CDR3 consists of 14 residues. The chain's CDR3 is CASGTGIGTWELFF. The CDR3 DNA sequence: TGTGCCAGTGGAACAGGGATCGGGACCTGGGAGCTGTTTTTT.

A note on this clonotype: The junction shows a germline mismatch at one end, possibly a read error. The chain recombines TRBV6-1 with TRBJ1-5; the D is unclear. Germline values: CDR1 MNHNS, CDR2 SASEGT. The CDR3 runs to 13 residues. DNA for the CDR3: TGTGCCAGCAGTGAATCGAAAGGTCAGTCCCAGCACTTT. Translation gives CASSESKGQSQHF.

Details on this clonotype: A junction end diverges from the germline sequence, so it may reflect a read error. The gene calls are TRBV29-1 and TRBJ2-5, with D unclear. CDR1 SQVTM and CDR2 ANQGSEA come from the germline V gene. This CDR3 region has 10 residues. The CDR3 sequence: CSMEQETKYF. For the CDR3, the DNA is TGCAGCATGGAGCAAGAGACCAAGTACTTC.

With respect to this clonotype: Compared with germline, one end of the junction differs, possibly owing to a read error. The CDR3 loop is CAGSPGQGGVNQPQHF. CDR3 coding DNA: TGCGCCGGCAGCCCTGGACAGGGGGGGGTCAATCAGCCCCAGCATTTT. J is TRBJ1-5 and V is TRBV4-1; 10 bases fit TRBD1. The CDR3 has 16 amino acids. CDR1 and CDR2 from the germline V gene are MGHRA and YSYEKL.

This clonotype was recorded only once. One end of the junction varies from germline; a read error may be responsible. The genes are TRBV20-1 and TRBJ1-1; maybe TRBD1 (6 bases). This CDR3 is 15 amino acids long. Germline V gives CDR1 DFQATT, CDR2 SNEGSKA (reference sequence). CDR3 sequence reads: CRASPSGQRNTEAFF. Here the CDR3 DNA reads TGCCGTGCTAGTCCATCGGGACAAAGGAACACTGAAGCTTTCTTT.

On this clonotype: An end of the junction does not agree with germline; a read error may underlie this. The chain combines TRBV7-8 with TRBJ2-1; 10 bases are shared with TRBD2. Germline assignment: CDR1 SGHVS and CDR2 FQNEAQ. The CDR3 sequence is 15 residues long. CDR3 bases: TGTGTCAGCAGCAAAGGGCTAGCGGGAGCGGGGGAGCAGTTCTTC. Amino acid sequence: CVSSKGLAGAGEQFF.

In this sample, this clonotype turned up many times. This chain links TRBV6-1 with TRBJ2-7, with D perhaps TRBD1 or TRBD2 (5 bases each). CDR1 is MNHNS and CDR2 is SASEGT in the germline V gene. The CDR3 contains 14 residues. Between the trimmed V and J ends, which lost 8 bases and 1 base, there was a span of 15 bases. CDR3 region: CASSQGPRSYEQYF. CDR3 nucleotides: TGTGCCAGCTCGCAGGGACCCAGGTCCTACGAGCAGTACTTC.

Of note for this clonotype: Relative to the germline gene, one junction end is altered; a read error may explain this. The V gene is TRBV12-3 or TRBV12-4, the J gene TRBJ2-3; D uncertain. This CDR3 region has 13 residues. The DNA for the CDR3 is TGTGCCAGCAGTGTGGACGGCACAAATACGCAGTATTTT. It is translated as CASSVDGTNTQYF.

A word on this clonotype: The junction does not match germline at one end; this may be a read error. The chain is built from TRBV11-2 and TRBJ2-1; D may match TRBD1 or TRBD2 (5 bases each). Per germline, CDR1 SGHAT and CDR2 FQNNGV. The CDR3 runs to 13 residues. The CDR3 loop reads CAGSAEWGSEQFF. The CDR3 DNA sequence: TGTGCCGGCAGCGCAGAATGGGGGAGTGAGCAGTTCTTC.

A remark on this clonotype: Mismatch with germline at one junction end may stem from a read error. The rearrangement uses TRBV12-3 or TRBV12-4 and TRBJ1-3; D remains unclear. The CDR3 is 15 amino acids. The CDR3 coding sequence is TGTGCCAGCAGTTCCCTCTGTCCATTTGGATACACCATATATTTT. Translated, it gives CASSSLCPFGYTIYF.

This clonotype was seen once. Sequence at one end of the junction differs from germline and may be a read error. This chain links TRBV4-2 with TRBJ2-3; D gene ambiguous. CDR1 LGHNA and CDR2 YNFKEQ come from the germline V gene. The CDR3 is made up of 14 amino acids. The CDR3 is CTSSHDGLADTQYF. CDR3 in DNA: TGTACCAGCAGCCACGATGGATTGGCAGATACGCAATATTTT.

By proportion, this clonotype is medium-sized. This chain uses TRBV6-5 with TRBJ2-6, with 8 bases aligning to TRBD1. Germline assignment: CDR1 MNHEY and CDR2 SVGAGI. V dropped 8 bases and J dropped 0; count of bases not matched to a gene: 6. This CDR3 region has 16 residues. The CDR3 sequence: CASGTGPDSGANVLTF. Here the CDR3 DNA reads TGTGCCAGCGGGACAGGTCCTGACTCTGGGGCCAACGTCCTGACTTTC.